Each of the 8 T cell receptor beta chains below was sequenced from the same sample in a study of T cells in Graves' hyperthyroidism and ophthalmopathy. From RNA transcripts, TCR beta CDR3 regions were amplified. The HTBI set primed first-round TCR CDR3 RT-PCR. One entry per CDR3 protein results from TCRdb running MiXCR on the multiplex PCR reads. The data hold about 720,000 distinct CDR3 sequences, with about 19% observed a single time. Sample: blood. These TCRs come from a woman aged 45-65 years with Graves' hyperthyroidism that later progressed to Graves' ophthalmopathy.

The chain uses TRBV2 and TRBJ2-5; D uncertain. The germline gives CDR1 SNHLY, CDR2 FYNNEI. The CDR3 runs to 13 residues. Trimming shortened V by 6 bases and J by 1 base, and 9 bases separated the two germline ends. Here the CDR3 reads CASSQSAQETQYF. For the CDR3, the DNA is TGTGCCAGCAGCCAGAGTGCCCAAGAGACCCAGTACTTC.

V and J are TRBV19 and TRBJ1-4; TRBD1 is a possible D gene (5 bases). Germline CDR1 and CDR2: LNHDA and SQIVND (reference sequence). The CDR3 is 15 residues long. Trimming cost V 3 bases and J 0 bases, with 8 bases left between them. The CDR3 reads CASSIRAPTNEKLFF. The CDR3 nucleotides read TGTGCCAGTAGTATCAGGGCGCCAACTAATGAAAAACTGTTTTTT.

This clonotype occurred many times. This chain links TRBV3-1 with TRBJ1-6; D is unclear. Germline V gene lookup returns CDR1 LGHDT and CDR2 YNNKEL (reference sequence). The CDR3 is 15 residues long. With 4 bases removed from V and 6 bases from J, the gap between germline ends came to 13 bases. CDR3 bases: TGTGCCAGCAGCCGCGTGAGGACCCCTAATTCACCCCTCCACTTT. Its translation: CASSRVRTPNSPLHF.

As regards this clonotype: With a much larger clone just one base away, this may be a read error. DNA of the CDR3: TGTGCCAGCAAGTCCCCTGACAGGGGATACTATGGCTACACCTTC. It is translated as CASKSPDRGYYGYTF. The chain carries TRBV12-3 or TRBV12-4 and TRBJ1-2; 8 nucleotides match TRBD1. The CDR3 is 15 amino acids. V gave up 7 bases and J gave up 3 bases; unmatched junction bases: 10.

The chain carries TRBV10-3 and TRBJ1-5; TRBD1 matches 11 bases. Germline CDR1 ENHRY, CDR2 SYGVKD. V lost 11 bases to trimming and J lost 5 bases; unmatched junction nucleotides: 5. The CDR3 sequence is 13 residues long. The CDR3 region has the DNA TGTGCCGTCGGACAGGGGGCCGATCAGCCCCAGCATTTT. Translated: CAVGQGADQPQHF.

This clonotype was seen at least ten times. This chain connects TRBV28 to TRBJ2-3, with 11 nucleotides matching TRBD2. In germline, CDR1 is MDHEN, CDR2 SYDVKM. The CDR3 consists of 15 residues. After removal of 8 bases from V and 0 bases from J, the junction contained 4 bases not matched to a gene. The CDR3 region is CASLSGGDSTDTQYF. The CDR3 bases are TGTGCCAGCCTTAGCGGGGGGGATAGCACAGATACGCAGTATTTT.

The chain joins TRBV25-1 to TRBJ2-3, with D hard to call. CDR1 MGHDK and CDR2 SYGVNS come from the germline V gene. Trimming left V 1 base short and J 5 bases short, with 4 bases between. The length of the CDR3 is 12 residues. CDR3 sequence: CASSEFVDTQYF. In DNA form, the CDR3 reads TGTGCCAGCAGTGAATTTGTAGATACGCAGTATTTT.

In its sample, this clonotype was seen many times. The chain combines TRBV20-1 with TRBJ2-6; 7 bases line up with TRBD1. Germline CDR1 is DFQATT and CDR2 is SNEGSKA (reference sequence). V lost 5 bases and J lost 2; bases outside the gene matches: 3. CDR3 length: 14 residues. CDR3 region: CSAPTGAGANVLTF. The CDR3 DNA reads TGCAGTGCTCCTACAGGGGCTGGGGCCAACGTCCTGACTTTC.